This T cell receptor (beta chain) emerged from a study of control samples from healthy donors and cancer patients. Data came from immunoSEQ multiplex PCR; TCRdb stores just in-frame clones and leaves some out. The data contain 120,000 or so clones, approximately 87% of them singletons. V was cut by 6 bases and J by 5 bases, with 14 bases left in between. The CDR3 sequence is 13 residues long. Sample: blood. V usage is TRBV12-3 or TRBV12-4 and J usage is TRBJ2-7; D possibly corresponds to TRBD1 (5 bases). The receptor comes from a man between 60 and 75 years old in good health. Here the CDR3 reads CASRDAGNHEQYF. DNA for the CDR3: TGTGCCAGCAGAGACGCAGGGAACCACGAGCAGTACTTC.